These 2 T cell receptor beta chains came from one sample sequenced in a study of OX40 agonist ivuxolimab in advanced cancers. This table comes from immunoSEQ multiplex PCR, and its TCRdb copy is limited to in-frame clones, with some not included. The table lists about 82,000 clones, more than 70% of them singletons. The material was CD4+ or CD8+ T cells sorted from blood, obtained in a trial of the OX40 agonist ivuxolimab. All receptors come from an adult with an advanced solid tumor such as melanoma, head and neck, liver or kidney cancer.

This chain connects TRBV6-5 to TRBJ1-2; no definite D call. Germline V gives CDR1 MNHEY, CDR2 SVGAGI. The CDR3 is 11 residues long. Trimming stripped 1 base from V and 9 bases from J, with 6 bases between. The CDR3 here is CASSYFGSYTF. In DNA form, the CDR3 reads TGTGCCAGCAGTTACTTTGGGAGCTACACCTTC.

This clone came up once. V is TRBV7-2 and J is TRBJ2-7; D is uncertain. The CDR3 is 13 residues long. Trimming took off 3 bases at V and 2 bases at J, with 8 bases between the two ends. Germline lookup yields CDR1 SGHTA and CDR2 FQGNSA. The CDR3 DNA reads TGTGCCAGCAGCTTTAACCAGGCCTACGAGCAGTACTTC. This gives the protein CASSFNQAYEQYF.